This entry lists 14 T cell receptor beta chains sequenced from one sample in a study of blood T cell repertoires in COVID-19. Produced via immunoSEQ multiplex PCR; TCRdb's table is partial and in-frame only. The table shows about 180,000 clones, with roughly 90% occurring only once. The source material was PBMCs or T cells enriched from blood (not recorded which). The receptors stem from a human donor with acute COVID-19. The donor label of this sample is uncertain.

V is TRBV7-9 and J is TRBJ1-1, with D perhaps matching TRBD1 (5 bases). The CDR3 is 16 amino acids. The ends were cut back, 0 bases at V and 2 bases at J, with 13 bases in the middle. CDR1 is SEHNR and CDR2 is FQNEAQ in the germline V gene (reference sequence). CDR3 amino acids: CASSLARRGRNTEAFF. In nucleotides, the CDR3 is TGTGCCAGCAGCTTAGCACGTAGGGGAAGAAACACTGAAGCTTTCTTT.

This clone was recorded only once. This chain links TRBV9 with TRBJ1-3, with D possibly being TRBD1 (5 bases). The germline V and J ends were trimmed by 6 bases and 0 bases, with 19 bases remaining between them. There are 17 residues in the CDR3. The germline V gene has CDR1 SGDLS and CDR2 YYNGEE. This CDR3 reads CASNPYPDTGSGNTIYF. The CDR3 DNA follows: TGTGCCAGCAATCCCTACCCGGACACCGGCTCTGGAAACACCATATATTTT.

The chain is built from TRBV9 and TRBJ2-7, with D unresolved. V was trimmed by 0 bases and J by 6 bases, leaving 7 bases between them. This CDR3 spans 12 amino acids. In germline, CDR1 is SGDLS, CDR2 YYNGEE. This CDR3 reads CASSVDGAEQYF. The CDR3 nucleotides read TGTGCCAGCAGCGTAGATGGAGCCGAGCAGTACTTC.

The chain couples TRBV5-6 to TRBJ2-5; D is ambiguous. The V end lost 0 bases, the J end lost 2 bases, and 8 bases lay between the germline ends. CDR3 length: 14 residues. Germline loops: CDR1 SGHDT, CDR2 YYEEEE. The CDR3 DNA sequence: TGTGCCAGCAGCTTGGTAGGAGTTCAAGAGACCCAGTACTTC. Protein sequence: CASSLVGVQETQYF.

The V gene is TRBV3-1 (or the pseudogene TRBV3-2), the J gene TRBJ2-2; 14 nucleotides align to TRBD2. Germline V gene sequence: CDR1 LGHDT, CDR2 YNNKEL (reference sequence). The V segment lost 4 bases and the J segment 2 bases; nucleotides outside the gene matches: 6. The CDR3 length is 18 residues. The CDR3 DNA is TGTGCCAGCAGCCCGAGGACTAGCGGGGGGCCAAACACCGGGGAGCTGTTTTTT. It yields the protein CASSPRTSGGPNTGELFF.

The gene calls are TRBV6-5 and TRBJ1-1, with D possibly TRBD1 on 5 matching bases. V lost 5 bases, J lost 4 bases, and 14 bases lay in between. Germline V gene sequence: CDR1 MNHEY, CDR2 SVGAGI. This CDR3 has 14 residues. The DNA for the CDR3 is TGTGCCAGCAGTCGACAGTACTCCGGCACTGAAGCTTTCTTT. It translates to CASSRQYSGTEAFF.

The rearrangement joins TRBV5-6 to TRBJ2-1, with a possible D match to TRBD1 (5 bases). CDR1 is SGHDT, CDR2 YYEEEE, per germline. V lost 4 bases and J 9 bases, leaving 14 bases between the germline ends. CDR3 size: 13 residues. CDR3 region: CASSRTGSSEQFF. In DNA form, the CDR3 reads TGTGCCAGCAGCCGAACAGGCTCCAGTGAGCAGTTCTTC.

This clone appeared once. This rearrangement joins TRBV5-1 to TRBJ2-1; possibly TRBD2 for D (6 bases). Trimming took off 1 base at V and 5 bases at J, with 13 bases between the two ends. The CDR3 covers 15 residues. Germline V gene data show CDR1 as SGHRS and CDR2 as YFSETQ. The CDR3 is CASSLFTSGDNEQFF. The CDR3 coding sequence is TGCGCCAGCAGCTTGTTCACCTCGGGGGACAATGAGCAGTTCTTC. The variable domain in full, completed from reference TRBV5-1 and TRBJ2-1, reads KAGVTQTPRYLIKTRGQQVTLSCSPISGHRSVSWYQQTPGQGLQFLFEYFSETQRNKGNFPGRFSGRQFSNSRSEMNVSTLELGDSALYLCASSLFTSGDNEQFFGPGTRLTVL.

Written as DNA, the CDR3 is TGTGCCACCAGTGCCACGGGTAGCGGGGACAATGAGCAGTTCTTC. Translated, it gives CATSATGSGDNEQFF. This chain uses TRBV24-1 with TRBJ2-1, with 8 bases lining up with TRBD2. The CDR3 is made up of 15 amino acids. Germline V gives CDR1 KGHDR, CDR2 SFDVKD. V trimming: 5 bases; J trimming: 5 bases; junction bases outside the gene matches: 7.

J is TRBJ2-7 and V is TRBV4-1; 15 bases line up with TRBD2. V dropped 6 bases and J dropped 0; count of bases not matched to a gene: 6. CDR1 is MGHRA and CDR2 is YSYEKL in the germline V gene. This CDR3 has 17 amino acids. CDR3 sequence reads: CASRGLAGGKTSYEQYF. The CDR3 coding sequence is TGCGCCAGCAGAGGACTAGCGGGGGGGAAAACCTCCTACGAGCAGTACTTC.

The chain recombines TRBV24-1 with TRBJ2-1; D is possibly TRBD2 (5 bases). The V and J ends lost 3 bases and 5 bases respectively, with 7 bases between them. The CDR3 runs to 13 residues. Germline V CDR1 and CDR2: KGHDR, SFDVKD. The CDR3 protein is CATSDDYNNEQFF. In nucleotides, the CDR3 is TGTGCCACCAGTGATGACTATAACAATGAGCAGTTCTTC.

The chain links TRBV9 to TRBJ2-5; 9 bases are shared with TRBD2. V lost 2 bases and J lost 5; bases outside the gene matches: 7. CDR1 and CDR2 from the germline V gene are SGDLS and YYNGEE. CDR3 length equals 15 residues. The CDR3 DNA sequence: TGTGCCAGCAGCGTCAGCGGGGGGAAAAGGGAGACCCAGTACTTC. Amino acid sequence: CASSVSGGKRETQYF.

The chain is built from TRBV5-1 and TRBJ1-1, with no clear D. The germline CDR1 and CDR2 sequences are SGHRS and YFSETQ. The CDR3 totals 15 residues. Trimming took 4 bases from V and 2 from J, leaving 15 bases between them. In DNA, the CDR3 is TGCGCCAGCAGCCCTGGGTTGGGCCTCAACACTGAAGCTTTCTTT. Amino acid sequence: CASSPGLGLNTEAFF.

Comment on this clone: Other nucleotide sequences in the sample specify the same CDR3. This chain uses TRBV28 with TRBJ2-7; D may be TRBD2 (5 bases). The CDR3 loop spans 12 amino acids. The V gene lost 2 bases and the J gene lost 4 bases, with 6 bases spanning the gap. Per germline, CDR1 MDHEN and CDR2 SYDVKM. CDR3 in DNA: TGTGCCAGCAGTTTAAGCGGATACGAGCAGTACTTC. Its translation is CASSLSGYEQYF.